Below, 19 T cell receptor beta chains from the same sample are listed, as sequenced in a study of blood T cells in healthy people across ages (dated by TCRdb to about 2015). Receptor libraries were prepared by 5' RACE. The data were produced on an Illumina HiSeq 2500. A second PCR of about 7 to 12 cycles was performed with a sample-barcoded 5' primer and a J-beta primer mix. Using fastp at Q25 and MiXCR, TCRdb reprocessed the public reads and kept productive beta chains. For every CDR3 protein sequence, its rows merge into one entry that carries the most common genes and DNA. This sample comprises 1.5 million or so distinct CDR3 sequences, about 45% of them detected only once. About 4% of the sample is held by the ten biggest clonotypes. What was sequenced was blood. The source is a woman aged 18-29 years in good health.

The chain has TRBV18 and TRBJ1-2; tentatively, D is TRBD1 (5 bases). CDR1 KGHSH and CDR2 LQKENI come from the germline V gene. This CDR3 has 15 amino acids. V dropped 4 bases and J dropped 0 bases, with 12 bases sitting between them. CDR3 loop: CASSREGSANYGYTF. CDR3 DNA: TGTGCCAGCTCACGTGAGGGGTCCGCTAACTATGGCTACACCTTC.

The chain has TRBV6-2 or TRBV6-3 and TRBJ2-2, with 14 bases lining up with TRBD2. V shed 6 bases and J 2 bases; nucleotides not matched to a gene: 5. The germline V gene has CDR1 MNHEY and CDR2 SVGEGT. The length of the CDR3 is 17 residues. CDR3 DNA sequence: TGTGCCAGCAGGCGGGGACTAGCGGGAGCTAACACCGGGGAGCTGTTTTTT. The encoded protein is CASRRGLAGANTGELFF.

This chain connects TRBV6-6 to TRBJ2-7; TRBD2 matches at 10 bases. This CDR3 region has 16 residues. With 0 bases clipped from V and 3 bases from J, the junction kept 5 bases outside the gene matches. Germline V lookup: CDR1 MNHNY, CDR2 SVGAGI (reference sequence). The CDR3: CASSYSVAGGFYEQYF. The CDR3 DNA reads TGTGCCAGCAGTTACTCAGTAGCGGGAGGTTTCTACGAGCAGTACTTC.

The genes are TRBV12-3 or TRBV12-4 and TRBJ1-5, with D perhaps TRBD1 (6 bases). CDR3 length: 16 residues. V was pared by 6 bases and J by 7 bases, with 22 bases between. The CDR3 spells CASSPRDTLGGQPQHF. Here the CDR3 DNA reads TGTGCCAGCAGCCCCCGGGACACTTTGGGAGGCCAGCCCCAGCATTTT.

V is TRBV9 and J is TRBJ1-2, with D hard to call. Germline CDR1 and CDR2: SGDLS and YYNGEE. V lost 2 bases, J lost 7 bases, and 9 bases lay in between. The CDR3 loop spans 12 amino acids. The CDR3 reads CASSVAGRGYTF. In DNA, the CDR3 is TGTGCCAGCAGCGTCGCTGGGCGTGGCTACACCTTC.

This clonotype was detected many times. V and J are TRBV29-1 and TRBJ2-1, with no clear D. CDR1 SQVTM and CDR2 ANQGSEA come from the germline V gene. V was pared by 4 bases and J by 6 bases, with 10 bases between. This CDR3 spans 12 amino acids. The CDR3, as DNA: TGCAGCGTTGCCGTCACCCGCAATGAGCAGTTCTTC. The encoded protein is CSVAVTRNEQFF.

This sequence joins TRBV5-1 and TRBJ2-7; 14 nucleotides align to TRBD2. After removal of 4 bases from V and 7 bases from J, the junction contained 16 bases not matched to a gene. The germline V gene has CDR1 SGHRS and CDR2 YFSETQ. There are 18 residues in the CDR3. CDR3 residues: CASSLIGTSGSFSNEQYF. The CDR3 nucleotides are TGCGCCAGCAGCCTAATCGGGACTAGCGGGAGTTTCTCCAATGAGCAGTACTTC.

CDR3 coding DNA: TGTGCCAGCAGCCAGAGCCAGGACACTGAAGCTTTCTTT. Its translation: CASSQSQDTEAFF. The V call is TRBV27, the J call TRBJ1-1, with D uncertain. Germline lookup yields CDR1 MNHEY and CDR2 SMNVEV (reference sequence). The CDR3 is 13 amino acids. V was pared by 6 bases and J by 3 bases, with 11 bases between.

The CDR3 DNA sequence: TGTGCCAGCAGCTTCACGGGAGGGCCTTCCGAGCAGTACTTC. Translating gives CASSFTGGPSEQYF. The rearrangement joins TRBV7-9 to TRBJ2-7; TRBD2 agrees at 8 bases. The CDR3 length is 14 residues. With 3 bases clipped from V and 6 bases from J, the junction kept 7 bases outside the gene matches. The germline V gene has CDR1 SEHNR and CDR2 FQNEAQ (reference sequence).

This chain links TRBV4-2 with TRBJ1-1; D is undetermined. The germline gives CDR1 LGHNA, CDR2 YNFKEQ. The CDR3 runs to 15 residues. The ends were cut back, 1 base at V and 7 bases at J, with 16 bases in the middle. CDR3 nucleotides: TGTGCCAGCAGCCAAGGGTCGGGCAGTATACTTGAAGCTTTCTTT. Translating gives CASSQGSGSILEAFF.

V is TRBV20-1 and J is TRBJ2-7; 13 nucleotides agree with TRBD2. The CDR3 contains 14 residues. Germline V gene sequence: CDR1 DFQATT, CDR2 SNEGSKA (reference sequence). V lost 4 bases to trimming and J lost 7 bases; unmatched junction nucleotides: 7. The chain's CDR3 is CSATGLAGEWEQYF. In DNA, the CDR3 is TGCAGTGCTACTGGACTAGCGGGAGAATGGGAGCAGTACTTC.

This clonotype was counted once. At one boundary the junction diverges from the germline segment, which might be a read error. The rearrangement links TRBV12-3 or TRBV12-4 to TRBJ1-4, with D perhaps TRBD1 (6 bases). This CDR3 region has 14 residues. The CDR3 here is CAGSEDRRNEKLFF. Written as DNA, the CDR3 is TGTGCCGGCAGTGAAGACAGGAGGAATGAAAAACTGTTTTTT.

The rearrangement uses TRBV12-3 or TRBV12-4 and TRBJ2-5; no clear D. TRBJ2-7 explains the end of the DNA better; the J call may be wrong. The CDR3 is made up of 13 amino acids. CDR3: CASRHRGPHEQYF. The CDR3 nucleotides read TGTGCCAGCAGGCATAGAGGACCCCACGAGCAGTACTTC.

The V and J genes are TRBV3-1 and TRBJ1-2; TRBD1 agrees at 9 bases. This CDR3 comprises 17 residues. The junction had 12 bases not matched to a gene; V was cut back by 3 bases and J by 4 bases. From germline, CDR1 is LGHDT and CDR2 YNNKEL (reference sequence). CDR3 in amino acids: CASSHAGFGQGPYGYTF. CDR3 nucleotides: TGTGCCAGCAGCCATGCCGGTTTCGGACAGGGGCCCTATGGCTACACCTTC.

This sequence joins TRBV7-9 and TRBJ1-2; no reliable D call. The CDR3 covers 11 residues. Between the trimmed V and J ends, which lost 10 bases and 3 bases, there was a span of 9 bases. Germline CDR1 is SEHNR and CDR2 is FQNEAQ (reference sequence). For the CDR3, the DNA is TGTGCCATCCCCAGGCACTATGGCTACACCTTC. Translated: CAIPRHYGYTF.

The chain links TRBV28 to TRBJ2-7, with TRBD2 matching over 12 bases. V shed 6 bases, J shed 7 bases, and the junction held 13 bases outside the gene matches. The CDR3 consists of 16 residues. Germline CDR1 is MDHEN and CDR2 is SYDVKM. The DNA for the CDR3 is TGTGCCAGCAGCTTACTAGCGGGGGGTACCTACAATGAGCAGTACTTC. Amino acid sequence: CASSLLAGGTYNEQYF.

This clonotype has only a few counts. V is TRBV15 and J is TRBJ1-1; TRBD1 matches 7 bases. The junction had 11 bases not matched to a gene; V was cut back by 6 bases and J by 4 bases. Germline V gives CDR1 LNHNV, CDR2 YYDKDF (reference sequence). CDR3 length: 15 residues. The CDR3 protein is CATRDLDRLLTEAFF. The CDR3 DNA is TGTGCCACCAGAGACCTGGACAGGCTCCTCACTGAAGCTTTCTTT. The whole variable domain, remainder taken from reference TRBV15 and TRBJ1-1, is DAMVIQNPRYQVTQFGKPVTLSCSQTLNHNVMYWYQQKSSQAPKLLFHYYDKDFNNEADTPDNFQSRRPNTSFCFLDIRSPGLGDTAMYLCATRDLDRLLTEAFFGQGTRLTVV.

As regards this clonotype: A much larger clone lies a single base off, so this may be a read error. The rearrangement uses TRBV6-5 and TRBJ2-4; perhaps D is TRBD1 or TRBD2 (5 bases each). V lost 0 bases, J lost 0 bases, and 18 bases lay in between. The CDR3 sequence is 19 residues long. CDR1 and CDR2 (germline): MNHEY, SVGAGI. CDR3 sequence (DNA): TGTGCCAGCAGTTACTCGGTCTCCGGGACCGTCGTAGCCAAAAACATTCAGTACTTC. Protein sequence: CASSYSVSGTVVAKNIQYF.

The chain combines TRBV4-2 with TRBJ1-2; TRBD1 is a possible D gene (5 bases). This CDR3 region has 15 residues. V was pared by 2 bases and J by 8 bases, with 18 bases between. Germline loops: CDR1 LGHNA, CDR2 YNFKEQ. The CDR3 sequence: CASSQRAGTVSGYTF. The CDR3, as DNA: TGTGCCAGCAGCCAAAGGGCCGGGACGGTCTCCGGCTACACCTTC.